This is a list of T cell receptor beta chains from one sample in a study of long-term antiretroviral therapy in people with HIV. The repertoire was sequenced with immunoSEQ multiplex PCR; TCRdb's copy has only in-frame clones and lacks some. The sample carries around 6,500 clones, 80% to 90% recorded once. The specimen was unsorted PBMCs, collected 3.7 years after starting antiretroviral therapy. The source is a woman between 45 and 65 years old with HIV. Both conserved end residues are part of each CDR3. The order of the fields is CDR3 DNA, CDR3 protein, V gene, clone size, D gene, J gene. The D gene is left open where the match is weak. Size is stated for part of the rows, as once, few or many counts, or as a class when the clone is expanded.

cdr3_nt: TGCAGCGTTGACCACGGACAGGTGGGAGCTTTCTTT; cdr3_aa: CSVDHGQVGAFF; v_call: TRBV29-1; clone_size: .; d_call: TRBD1; j_call: TRBJ1-1
cdr3_nt: TGTGCCAGCAGCTTTTCAGGGTGGGGAGAGACCCAGTACTTC; cdr3_aa: CASSFSGWGETQYF; v_call: TRBV5-6; clone_size: .; d_call: .; j_call: TRBJ2-5
cdr3_nt: TGTGCCAGCAGCCCGCAAGTGGCGGTTCAAGAGACCCAGTACTTC; cdr3_aa: CASSPQVAVQETQYF; v_call: TRBV7-9; clone_size: .; d_call: .; j_call: TRBJ2-5
cdr3_nt: TGTGCCAGCAGCTCGAACAGGGTAGGCACTGAAGCTTTCTTT; cdr3_aa: CASSSNRVGTEAFF; v_call: TRBV5-6; clone_size: .; d_call: .; j_call: TRBJ1-1
cdr3_nt: TGTGCCAGCAGCTTCGGGGCTAGCGGGAGCAGCGGGGAGCTGTTTTTT; cdr3_aa: CASSFGASGSSGELFF; v_call: TRBV7-9; clone_size: .; d_call: TRBD2; j_call: TRBJ2-2
cdr3_nt: TGCGCCAGCAGCCAAGAGTTGGGAGTTGTTTACAATGAGCAGTTCTTC; cdr3_aa: CASSQELGVVYNEQFF; v_call: TRBV4-3; clone_size: once; d_call: .; j_call: TRBJ2-1
cdr3_nt: TGTGCCAGTAGAACCGTCGGGGAGCAGTTCTTC; cdr3_aa: CASRTVGEQFF; v_call: TRBV19; clone_size: .; d_call: .; j_call: TRBJ2-1
cdr3_nt: TGTGCCAGCAGCACGGGACAGGGGAATGGCTACACCTTC; cdr3_aa: CASSTGQGNGYTF; v_call: TRBV5-4; clone_size: few; d_call: TRBD1; j_call: TRBJ1-2
cdr3_nt: TGTGCCAGCAGGGCGGGACAGGAACTGTCTGGGGCCAACGTCCTGACTTTC; cdr3_aa: CASRAGQELSGANVLTF; v_call: TRBV7-9; clone_size: .; d_call: TRBD1; j_call: TRBJ2-6
cdr3_nt: TGTGCCAGCAGTTACGCCTATACAACTAATGAAAAACTGTTTTTT; cdr3_aa: CASSYAYTTNEKLFF; v_call: TRBV6-6; clone_size: few; d_call: .; j_call: TRBJ1-4
cdr3_nt: TGTGCCACCGCTAGCGGGAGATCGTCCTACGAGCAGTACTTC; cdr3_aa: CATASGRSSYEQYF; v_call: TRBV15; clone_size: .; d_call: TRBD2; j_call: TRBJ2-7
cdr3_nt: TGCGCCAGCAGCTTGGACTCGCGAGATACGCAGTATTTT; cdr3_aa: CASSLDSRDTQYF; v_call: TRBV5-1; clone_size: once; d_call: .; j_call: TRBJ2-3
cdr3_nt: TGTGCCAGCAGCGTAGAAAGCAGGGCGATAGACTACTATGGCTACACCTTC; cdr3_aa: CASSVESRAIDYYGYTF; v_call: TRBV9; clone_size: .; d_call: .; j_call: TRBJ1-2
cdr3_nt: TGTGCCAGCTCACCAGGAGGGGGTCGGCAAGAGACCCAGTACTTC; cdr3_aa: CASSPGGGRQETQYF; v_call: TRBV18; clone_size: .; d_call: .; j_call: TRBJ2-5
cdr3_nt: TGTGCCAGCAAGGGGGCAGGGAGCACTGAAGCTTTCTTT; cdr3_aa: CASKGAGSTEAFF; v_call: TRBV25-1; clone_size: once; d_call: TRBD1; j_call: TRBJ1-1
cdr3_nt: TGTGCCAGCAGCTTAGGCCCACTAGCGGGAGGTGGTGAGCAGTACTTC; cdr3_aa: CASSLGPLAGGGEQYF; v_call: TRBV7-2; clone_size: once; d_call: TRBD2; j_call: TRBJ2-7
cdr3_nt: TGTGCCAGCAGTGAAGAGGTGTACTACGAGCAGTACTTC; cdr3_aa: CASSEEVYYEQYF; v_call: TRBV2; clone_size: .; d_call: .; j_call: TRBJ2-7
cdr3_nt: TGTGCCAGCAGCTTATTAGCAGGGTCCGGGGAGCTGTTTTTT; cdr3_aa: CASSLLAGSGELFF; v_call: TRBV7-9; clone_size: .; d_call: .; j_call: TRBJ2-2
cdr3_nt: TGTGCCAGCAGTCCCGATTCAAGCACGCAGTATTTT; cdr3_aa: CASSPDSSTQYF; v_call: TRBV27; clone_size: .; d_call: .; j_call: TRBJ2-3
cdr3_nt: TGTGCCAGCAGTGGAGAGCCGACTATTTCCTACGAGCAGTACTTC; cdr3_aa: CASSGEPTISYEQYF; v_call: TRBV2; clone_size: few; d_call: .; j_call: TRBJ2-7
cdr3_nt: TGTGCCAGCAGCCTCGACAGGGAGAATGAGCAGTTCTTC; cdr3_aa: CASSLDRENEQFF; v_call: TRBV7-3; clone_size: once; d_call: TRBD1; j_call: TRBJ2-1
cdr3_nt: TGTGCCAGCTCGGGACTAGCGGACACCGGGGAGCTGTTTTTT; cdr3_aa: CASSGLADTGELFF; v_call: TRBV9; clone_size: .; d_call: TRBD2; j_call: TRBJ2-2
cdr3_nt: TGTGCCAGCAGCCAACTCCCTAGCGGGAGCTACGAGCAGTACTTC; cdr3_aa: CASSQLPSGSYEQYF; v_call: TRBV14; clone_size: few; d_call: TRBD2; j_call: TRBJ2-7
cdr3_nt: TGTGCCAGCAGCTTAGTGGGCGGGGAGCTGTTTTTT; cdr3_aa: CASSLVGGELFF; v_call: TRBV7-9; clone_size: .; d_call: .; j_call: TRBJ2-2
cdr3_nt: TGTGCCGCTGGGGACATAAGGAACACTGAAGCTTTCTTT; cdr3_aa: CAAGDIRNTEAFF; v_call: TRBV10-3; clone_size: once; d_call: .; j_call: TRBJ1-1
cdr3_nt: TGTGCCAGCATGAGGCAGATCGAGACCCAGTACTTC; cdr3_aa: CASMRQIETQYF; v_call: TRBV6-1; clone_size: .; d_call: .; j_call: TRBJ2-5
cdr3_nt: TGTGCCAGCAGCGCCCAGTTCGCGAACACTGAAGCTTTCTTT; cdr3_aa: CASSAQFANTEAFF; v_call: TRBV2; clone_size: .; d_call: .; j_call: TRBJ1-1
cdr3_nt: TGCGCCAGCAGCCAAGCCGGGACAGGTGCCTACGAGCAGTACTTC; cdr3_aa: CASSQAGTGAYEQYF; v_call: TRBV4-1; clone_size: .; d_call: TRBD1; j_call: TRBJ2-7
cdr3_nt: TGCGCCAGCAGCTTGGGCAGCTCGAACACTGAAGCTTTCTTT; cdr3_aa: CASSLGSSNTEAFF; v_call: TRBV5-1; clone_size: .; d_call: .; j_call: TRBJ1-1
cdr3_nt: TGTGCCAGCAGCCCCGATGGTTCTAGACCCTACGAGCAGTACTTC; cdr3_aa: CASSPDGSRPYEQYF; v_call: TRBV2; clone_size: .; d_call: .; j_call: TRBJ2-7
cdr3_nt: TGTGCCAGCAGTTTATTTCGAGGGTTACGGAACACCATATATTTT; cdr3_aa: CASSLFRGLRNTIYF; v_call: TRBV28; clone_size: .; d_call: .; j_call: TRBJ1-3
cdr3_nt: TGTGCCAGCAGTGCCAGGACTAGCGGGAGCGATGAGCAGTTCTTC; cdr3_aa: CASSARTSGSDEQFF; v_call: TRBV6-1; clone_size: once; d_call: TRBD2; j_call: TRBJ2-1
cdr3_nt: TGTGCCAGCAGTTACATCCTGACAGGAACAGCAGAGGGCTACACCTTC; cdr3_aa: CASSYILTGTAEGYTF; v_call: TRBV6-5; clone_size: .; d_call: .; j_call: TRBJ1-2
cdr3_nt: TGTGCCAGCAGCCCCTCGACAGCTTCTAATGAAAAACTGTTTTTT; cdr3_aa: CASSPSTASNEKLFF; v_call: TRBV7-2; clone_size: .; d_call: .; j_call: TRBJ1-4
cdr3_nt: TGTGCCAGCAGCCCGCTCTTTGGGCAGGGACTAACCGAGACCCAGTACTTC; cdr3_aa: CASSPLFGQGLTETQYF; v_call: TRBV27; clone_size: .; d_call: TRBD2; j_call: TRBJ2-5
cdr3_nt: TGTGCCAGCTCGGACGGGAACTATGGCTACACCTTC; cdr3_aa: CASSDGNYGYTF; v_call: TRBV18; clone_size: .; d_call: .; j_call: TRBJ1-2
cdr3_nt: TGTGCCAGCAGATACGACGGGACAGGTGTTGAAAAACTGTTTTTT; cdr3_aa: CASRYDGTGVEKLFF; v_call: TRBV6-6; clone_size: .; d_call: TRBD1; j_call: TRBJ1-4
cdr3_nt: TGTGCCAGCAAGGGAGAAGAGACCCAGTACTTC; cdr3_aa: CASKGEETQYF; v_call: TRBV2; clone_size: .; d_call: .; j_call: TRBJ2-5
cdr3_nt: TGTGCCAGCAGTCCCGACCGGGCCCCTGATGGCTACACCTTC; cdr3_aa: CASSPDRAPDGYTF; v_call: TRBV2; clone_size: few; d_call: .; j_call: TRBJ1-2
cdr3_nt: TGTGCCAGCAGCTTGGTTGGGACAGTTAGAGAGACCCAGTACTTC; cdr3_aa: CASSLVGTVRETQYF; v_call: TRBV5-6; clone_size: .; d_call: TRBD1; j_call: TRBJ2-5
cdr3_nt: TGTGCCAGCAGCGTAGTGGGAGGGATAGCAGGTCGGGAGCAGTTCTTC; cdr3_aa: CASSVVGGIAGREQFF; v_call: TRBV9; clone_size: .; d_call: TRBD2; j_call: TRBJ2-1
cdr3_nt: TGTGCCAGTATAGTGGGACCGAACACCGGGGAGCTGTTTTTT; cdr3_aa: CASIVGPNTGELFF; v_call: TRBV19; clone_size: .; d_call: .; j_call: TRBJ2-2
cdr3_nt: TGTGCCAGCAGCTTAGGCGGGGAGGCCTACAATGAGCAGTTCTTC; cdr3_aa: CASSLGGEAYNEQFF; v_call: TRBV7-7; clone_size: .; d_call: .; j_call: TRBJ2-1
cdr3_nt: TGCGCCAGCAGAATCTCTAGCACAGATACGCAGTATTTT; cdr3_aa: CASRISSTDTQYF; v_call: TRBV5-1; clone_size: .; d_call: .; j_call: TRBJ2-3
cdr3_nt: TGTGCCAGCAGCTTAGCCGTTGGAGGATGGGACGAGCAGTACTTC; cdr3_aa: CASSLAVGGWDEQYF; v_call: TRBV7-2; clone_size: .; d_call: .; j_call: TRBJ2-7
cdr3_nt: TGTGCCACCAGCAGAGGACTAAGCTCCTACGAGCAGTACTTC; cdr3_aa: CATSRGLSSYEQYF; v_call: TRBV15; clone_size: few; d_call: .; j_call: TRBJ2-7
cdr3_nt: TGTGCCAGCAGTTACTCGGGCGGGAGGGCCGGGGTTGAGCAGTTCTTC; cdr3_aa: CASSYSGGRAGVEQFF; v_call: TRBV6-5; clone_size: .; d_call: TRBD2; j_call: TRBJ2-1
cdr3_nt: TGTGCCAGCAGCTTGATTGGGACAGGGTCGTATGGCTACACCTTC; cdr3_aa: CASSLIGTGSYGYTF; v_call: TRBV7-9; clone_size: once; d_call: TRBD1; j_call: TRBJ1-2
cdr3_nt: TGCAGTGCTAGAGCCGAGTACGAGCAGTACTTC; cdr3_aa: CSARAEYEQYF; v_call: TRBV20-1; clone_size: .; d_call: .; j_call: TRBJ2-7
cdr3_nt: TGTGCCAGCAGCTTAGGGCTAGCGGCCACCTACAATGAGCAGTTCTTC; cdr3_aa: CASSLGLAATYNEQFF; v_call: TRBV11-3; clone_size: .; d_call: TRBD2; j_call: TRBJ2-1
cdr3_nt: TGTGCCAGCAGTTTAAGGGGGCCAGATACGCAGTATTTT; cdr3_aa: CASSLRGPDTQYF; v_call: TRBV28; clone_size: .; d_call: TRBD1; j_call: TRBJ2-3
cdr3_nt: TGTGCCAGCTCACAAGACCGGGAGACCCAGTACTTC; cdr3_aa: CASSQDRETQYF; v_call: TRBV18; clone_size: .; d_call: .; j_call: TRBJ2-5
cdr3_nt: TGTGCCAGCAGCTTGGGGCTGGGACTCCCAGCCGGGGAGCTGTTTTTT; cdr3_aa: CASSLGLGLPAGELFF; v_call: TRBV5-5; clone_size: .; d_call: .; j_call: TRBJ2-2